Below are 15 T cell receptor beta chains sequenced from a single sample in a study of CD8 T cells in Susac syndrome. Random hexamers primed reverse transcription of roughly 0.5 to 1 ug RNA. TCRdb redid the calling of the immunoSEQ multiplex PCR reads with MiXCR, one entry per CDR3 protein. The top ten clones hold roughly 0.08% of a sample with approximately 170,000 distinct CDR3 sequences, roughly nine tenths of them seen once. Specimen: CD4+ T cells from PBMCs. The source is a human donor in good health.

The rearrangement joins TRBV20-1 to TRBJ1-2, with D tentatively TRBD1 (5 bases). Trimming took off 1 base at V and 2 bases at J, with 8 bases between the two ends. The germline V gene has CDR1 DFQATT and CDR2 SNEGSKA (reference sequence). The CDR3 covers 13 residues. CDR3 sequence (DNA): TGCAGTGCTAGAGGGGGACCAAACTATGGCTACACCTTC. This translates into CSARGGPNYGYTF.

The gene calls are TRBV29-1 and TRBJ2-7, with 7 bases fitting TRBD1. This CDR3 is built from 13 residues. J gave up 6 bases and V 4 bases, and 9 bases lay outside the gene matches. Germline-derived CDR1 and CDR2 are SQVTM and ANQGSEA. CDR3 amino acids: CSVVAGGRGEQYF. CDR3 nucleotides: TGCAGCGTTGTAGCAGGGGGTCGGGGCGAGCAGTACTTC.

The V and J genes are TRBV20-1 and TRBJ2-2; no reliable D call. The length of the CDR3 is 13 residues. Germline V gene lookup returns CDR1 DFQATT and CDR2 SNEGSKA (reference sequence). V was cut by 1 base and J by 0 bases, with 3 bases left in between. The chain's CDR3 is CSARVTNTGELFF. CDR3 coding DNA: TGCAGTGCTAGAGTTACGAACACCGGGGAGCTGTTTTTT.

The genes are TRBV20-1 and TRBJ2-1; D might be TRBD2 (6 bases). V lost 0 bases, J lost 9 bases, and 12 bases lay in between. The CDR3 runs to 13 residues. Germline-derived CDR1 and CDR2 are DFQATT and SNEGSKA (reference sequence). The CDR3 nucleotides read TGCAGTGCTAGAGATCGACTAGTTGGTGAGCAGTTCTTC. This translates into CSARDRLVGEQFF.

A single count supports this clonotype. This chain connects TRBV9 to TRBJ1-2; D remains ambiguous. Germline loops: CDR1 SGDLS, CDR2 YYNGEE. The CDR3 has 13 residues. Trimming left V 0 bases short and J 8 bases short, with 11 bases between. As DNA, the CDR3 is TGTGCCAGCAGCGTAGGACCAGTAGGCGGCTACACCTTC. Its protein product is CASSVGPVGGYTF.

This clonotype has a single count. The rearrangement joins TRBV29-1 to TRBJ1-3; no clear D gene. The V and J ends lost 5 bases and 0 bases respectively, with 11 bases between them. From germline, CDR1 is SQVTM and CDR2 ANQGSEA. This CDR3 has 14 residues. The DNA for the CDR3 is TGCAGCGTTCGGACGGACCACTCTGGAAACACCATATATTTT. This sequence encodes CSVRTDHSGNTIYF.

The chain joins TRBV5-1 to TRBJ2-5; no definite D call. The ends were cut back, 5 bases at V and 0 bases at J, with 5 bases in the middle. The V gene's germline CDR1 is SGHRS and CDR2 YFSETQ. CDR3 length: 12 residues. CDR3 protein: CASSAYQETQYF. The CDR3 bases are TGCGCCAGCAGTGCGTACCAAGAGACCCAGTACTTC.

The chain joins TRBV28 to TRBJ2-7, with 10 bases identical to TRBD1. V was clipped by 5 bases and J by 6 bases; unmatched bases: 10. Per the germline V gene, CDR1 is MDHEN and CDR2 is SYDVKM. The CDR3 runs 15 residues. CDR3 protein: CASSIRDRGRSEQYF. The CDR3 nucleotides read TGTGCCAGCAGTATACGAGACAGGGGGCGAAGCGAGCAGTACTTC.

The chain carries TRBV19 and TRBJ2-1, with a tentative D call TRBD2 (5 bases). The CDR3 extends over 14 amino acids. CDR1 and CDR2 (germline): LNHDA, SQIVND (reference sequence). Trimming left V 5 bases short and J 4 bases short, with 12 bases between. CDR3 amino acids: CASSSAGTYNEQFF. CDR3 bases: TGTGCCAGTAGTTCGGCGGGTACTTACAATGAGCAGTTCTTC.

This clonotype has a handful of counts. This rearrangement joins TRBV20-1 to TRBJ2-5; D remains ambiguous. Deletions cut 7 bases from V and 4 bases from J, with 10 bases between. The CDR3 contains 11 residues. The germline gives CDR1 DFQATT, CDR2 SNEGSKA (reference sequence). CDR3 loop: CSVSDRETQYF. The CDR3 DNA reads TGCAGTGTATCGGACCGAGAGACCCAGTACTTC.

The V call is TRBV5-1, the J call TRBJ2-1; D unresolved. The CDR3 is 12 residues long. Trimming cost V 7 bases and J 8 bases, with 13 bases left between them. CDR1 SGHRS and CDR2 YFSETQ come from the germline V gene. CDR3 DNA: TGCGCCAGCGGAGATTTGGGCGATGAGCAGTTCTTC. Protein: CASGDLGDEQFF.

The chain employs TRBV6-2 or TRBV6-3 and TRBJ2-3; tentatively, D is TRBD1 (5 bases). The CDR3 has 14 residues. Looked up from germline, CDR1 is MNHEY and CDR2 is SVGEGT. V lost 5 bases and J 0 bases, leaving 9 bases between the germline ends. As DNA, the CDR3 is TGTGCCAGCAGTCGACAGCCTAGCACAGATACGCAGTATTTT. It encodes CASSRQPSTDTQYF.

The chain couples TRBV2 to TRBJ1-2; no definite D call. The CDR3 runs 13 residues. Germline V gene lookup returns CDR1 SNHLY and CDR2 FYNNEI. V lost 1 base and J lost 7, with 10 bases in between. In DNA, the CDR3 is TGTGCCAGCAGTGAAGGAGATACGTTTGGCTACACCTTC. Encoded protein: CASSEGDTFGYTF.

The rearrangement uses TRBV10-3 and TRBJ2-3; 11 nucleotides match TRBD2. Per the germline V gene, CDR1 is ENHRY and CDR2 is SYGVKD. This CDR3 has 16 amino acids. Germline trimming cut 2 bases from V and 2 bases from J; bases unmatched to any gene: 3. The CDR3 reads CAISEELAGATDTQYF. CDR3 coding DNA: TGTGCCATCAGTGAGGAACTAGCGGGGGCCACAGATACGCAGTATTTT.

CDR3 residues: CASSPGQLSYEQYF. CDR3 in DNA: TGCGCCAGCAGCCCGGGACAGCTATCCTACGAGCAGTACTTC. The rearrangement links TRBV5-1 to TRBJ2-7; TRBD1 agrees at 7 bases. Germline V gene sequence: CDR1 SGHRS, CDR2 YFSETQ. CDR3 size: 14 residues. The V and J ends lost 4 bases and 1 base, in that order; junction bases with no gene match: 5.